The 14 T cell receptor beta chains given below trace back to one sample, sequenced in a study of blood T cells in healthy people across ages. A J-beta primer mix and a sample-barcoded 5' primer were used in a second PCR of roughly 6 to 11 cycles. TCRdb re-called the 5' RACE reads through MiXCR, storing one row per CDR3 protein. The sample lists 1.8 million or so distinct CDR3 sequences; 30% to 40% were seen once. The sample taken for sequencing was blood. Every receptor here comes from a human donor in good health.

The CDR3 coding sequence is TGCAGCGGACAGATCTCAGGGAACGGTGGCTACACCTTC. Translating gives CSGQISGNGGYTF. V and J are TRBV29-1 and TRBJ1-2, with D possibly TRBD1 on 5 matching bases. Germline V CDR1 and CDR2: SQVTM, ANQGSEA. Trimming took off 7 bases at V and 7 bases at J, with 19 bases between the two ends. This CDR3 spans 13 amino acids.

V is TRBV5-4 and J is TRBJ2-7, with TRBD2 identical over 7 bases. Germline V gene lookup returns CDR1 SGHNT and CDR2 YYREEE (reference sequence). Trimming at V came to 4 bases and at J to 0 bases, leaving 10 bases not matched to a gene. The CDR3 is 16 amino acids. The CDR3 DNA sequence: TGTGCCAGCAGCACCCGGACCAGCGGGGCCTCCTACGAGCAGTACTTC. Its translation: CASSTRTSGASYEQYF. The complete variable domain, with remaining parts taken from reference TRBV5-4 and TRBJ2-7, reads ETGVTQSPTHLIKTRGQQVTLRCSSQSGHNTVSWYQQALGQGPQFIFQYYREEENGRGNFPPRFSGLQFPNYSSELNVNALELDDSALYLCASSTRTSGASYEQYFGPGTRLTVT.

The genes are TRBV10-3 and TRBJ1-2, with no clear D. V lost 7 bases, J lost 8 bases, and 17 bases lay in between. This CDR3 region has 13 residues. The germline V gene has CDR1 ENHRY and CDR2 SYGVKD. The CDR3 loop is CAITSLVESGYTF. DNA for the CDR3: TGTGCCATCACCTCCCTGGTAGAAAGCGGCTACACCTTC.

This clonotype was seen a few times. V usage is TRBV20-1 and J usage is TRBJ2-3; TRBD2 agrees at 10 bases. This CDR3 is built from 17 residues. Germline trimming cut 4 bases from V and 4 bases from J; bases unmatched to any gene: 14. Germline loops: CDR1 DFQATT, CDR2 SNEGSKA (reference sequence). Here the CDR3 reads CSATQEGTSAEADTQYF. In nucleotides, the CDR3 is TGCAGTGCTACGCAAGAGGGGACTAGCGCGGAGGCAGATACGCAGTATTTT.

The chain recombines TRBV7-2 with TRBJ2-1; D gene unclear. CDR3 length equals 14 residues. V lost 2 bases, J lost 7 bases, and 12 bases lay in between. Germline-derived CDR1 and CDR2 are SGHTA and FQGNSA. The CDR3 nucleotides read TGTGCCAGCAGCTTATTTCTAGTGTTTAATGAGCAGTTCTTC. Translated: CASSLFLVFNEQFF.

The chain has TRBV3-1 and TRBJ2-7; TRBD2 is a possible D gene (6 bases). The DNA matches TRBJ2-5 better at its end, which makes the J call doubtful. Germline CDR1 is LGHDT and CDR2 is YNNKEL (reference sequence). The CDR3 is made up of 14 amino acids. CDR3 residues: CASSQVSSGETQYF. The CDR3 DNA reads TGTGCCAGCAGCCAGGTTTCGAGCGGGGAGACCCAGTACTTC.

A few counts support this clonotype. V is TRBV20-1 and J is TRBJ1-5; D is unresolved. The CDR3 length is 15 residues. Germline V gene data show CDR1 as DFQATT and CDR2 as SNEGSKA (reference sequence). Deletions cut 2 bases from V and 0 bases from J, with 11 bases between. The CDR3 nucleotides are TGCAGTGCTAGACGCGGACGATATAGCAATCAGCCCCAGCATTTT. It yields the protein CSARRGRYSNQPQHF.

Concerning this clonotype itself: The germline gene is not matched at one end of the junction; a read error may be the cause. The chain combines TRBV10-3 with TRBJ2-3, with D perhaps assigned TRBD1 or TRBD2 (5 bases each). Per the germline V gene, CDR1 is ENHRY and CDR2 is SYGVKD. This CDR3 spans 14 amino acids. DNA of the CDR3: TGTGCTATCAGGAGAAGGGGAGACTCAGATACGCAGTATTTT. Encoded protein: CAIRRRGDSDTQYF.

The gene calls are TRBV15 and TRBJ2-7; D is unclear. Looked up from germline, CDR1 is LNHNV and CDR2 is YYDKDF (reference sequence). CDR3 size: 14 residues. Trimming pared 0 bases from V and 0 bases from J, leaving 6 bases between. This CDR3 reads CATSRDRHSYEQYF. The CDR3, as DNA: TGTGCCACCAGCAGAGATCGACACTCCTACGAGCAGTACTTC.

For this clonotype: Sequence at one end of the junction differs from germline and may be a read error. The chain uses TRBV18 and TRBJ1-1, with D possibly being TRBD1 (6 bases). The V gene's germline CDR1 is KGHSH and CDR2 LQKENI. CDR3 length: 14 residues. CDR3 bases: TGTGCCAGCTCACAAACAGGGTTTAACACTGGAGCTTTCTTT. Translating gives CASSQTGFNTGAFF. The whole variable domain, remainder taken from reference TRBV18 and TRBJ1-1, is NAGVMQNPRHLVRRRGQEARLRCSPMKGHSHVYWYRQLPEEGLKFMVYLQKENIIDESGMPKERFSAEFPKEGPSILRIQQVVRGDSAAYFCASSQTGFNTGAFFGQGTRLTVV.

In its sample, this clonotype was seen a few times. The gene calls are TRBV11-1 and TRBJ2-1, with D perhaps matching TRBD2 (7 bases). Germline lookup yields CDR1 SGHAT and CDR2 FQDESV (reference sequence). The V end lost 2 bases, the J end lost 4 bases, and 12 bases lay between the germline ends. The CDR3 covers 15 residues. The DNA for the CDR3 is TGTGCCAGCAGCTTAACGGCGGGGGCTTACAATGAGCAGTTCTTC. Its protein is CASSLTAGAYNEQFF. Full variable domain (remainder filled in from reference TRBV11-1 and TRBJ2-1): EAEVAQSPRYKITEKSQAVAFWCDPISGHATLYWYRQILGQGPELLVQFQDESVVDDSQLPKDRFSAERLKGVDSTLKIQPAELGDSAMYLCASSLTAGAYNEQFFGPGTRLTVL.

This chain links TRBV6-6 with TRBJ1-2; weak D call: TRBD1 (5 bases). The CDR3 has 14 residues. CDR1 and CDR2 from the germline V gene are MNHNY and SVGAGI (reference sequence). Trimming removed 2 bases from V and 8 bases from J, with 15 bases in between. The CDR3 sequence is CASSYIRGVKGYTF. The CDR3 DNA reads TGTGCCAGCAGTTACATTCGAGGGGTTAAAGGCTACACCTTC.

This clonotype was detected a few times. The J gene is TRBJ2-4, the V gene TRBV27; unclear D gene. Germline loops: CDR1 MNHEY, CDR2 SMNVEV (reference sequence). Trimming pared 1 base from V and 8 bases from J, leaving 6 bases between. The CDR3 has 12 residues. The CDR3 here is CASSLFPDIQYF. CDR3 nucleotides: TGTGCCAGCAGTTTATTTCCGGACATTCAGTACTTC.

This clonotype came up a few times. The rearrangement links TRBV6-4 to TRBJ1-1; D possibly corresponds to TRBD1 (5 bases). The CDR3 runs 13 residues. Trimming left V 6 bases short and J 5 bases short, with 13 bases between. The germline V gene has CDR1 MRHNA and CDR2 SNTAGT. CDR3 sequence: CASRKTEDTEAFF. Written as DNA, the CDR3 is TGTGCCAGCAGAAAGACAGAGGATACTGAAGCTTTCTTT.